This T cell receptor (beta chain) was sequenced for a study of cytomegalovirus exposure and HLA in healthy donors. Looking at the study overall: Genetic ancestry analysis placed approximately 80% of the 398 donors that were genotyped in the Caucasian-associated cluster.

CDR3 length: 13 residues. Trimming stripped 2 bases from V and 0 bases from J, with 7 bases between. In germline, CDR1 is GTSNPN, CDR2 SVGIG (reference sequence). The PCR used 60 Vbeta and 13 Jbeta primers. TCRdb keeps only in-frame clones here, not all; method: immunoSEQ multiplex PCR. The table shows 110,000 to 150,000 clones, with 70% to 80% occurring only once. The sequencing input was PBMCs. This clonotype was sampled from a woman aged 18 to 35 in good health and CMV-seropositive. This chain uses TRBV30 with TRBJ1-2, with D possibly TRBD1 on 6 matching bases. The CDR3 sequence is CAWSSGANYGYTF. The DNA of the CDR3 is TGTGCCTGGAGTTCAGGGGCTAACTATGGCTACACCTTC.